This T cell receptor beta chain was retrieved from a study of CD8 T cells in ankylosing spondylitis. This CDR3 has 13 residues. Deletions cut 5 bases from V and 1 base from J, with 8 bases between. The germline CDR1 and CDR2 sequences are ENHRY and SYGVKD. This clonotype occurred many times. Using its own MiXCR run on the 5' RACE reads, TCRdb lists one record per CDR3 protein. Here the sample spans 150,000 to 200,000 distinct CDR3 sequences, around a sixth being singletons. The source is a male donor aged 5-30 years with ankylosing spondylitis or in good health (not recorded which). Sequencing input: blood, either unsorted or a sorted T cell fraction (not recorded which). This chain uses TRBV10-3 with TRBJ1-2, with unresolved D. CDR3 nucleotide sequence: TGTGCCATCAGTCTGGACGGTAACTATGGCTACACCTTC. It encodes CAISLDGNYGYTF.